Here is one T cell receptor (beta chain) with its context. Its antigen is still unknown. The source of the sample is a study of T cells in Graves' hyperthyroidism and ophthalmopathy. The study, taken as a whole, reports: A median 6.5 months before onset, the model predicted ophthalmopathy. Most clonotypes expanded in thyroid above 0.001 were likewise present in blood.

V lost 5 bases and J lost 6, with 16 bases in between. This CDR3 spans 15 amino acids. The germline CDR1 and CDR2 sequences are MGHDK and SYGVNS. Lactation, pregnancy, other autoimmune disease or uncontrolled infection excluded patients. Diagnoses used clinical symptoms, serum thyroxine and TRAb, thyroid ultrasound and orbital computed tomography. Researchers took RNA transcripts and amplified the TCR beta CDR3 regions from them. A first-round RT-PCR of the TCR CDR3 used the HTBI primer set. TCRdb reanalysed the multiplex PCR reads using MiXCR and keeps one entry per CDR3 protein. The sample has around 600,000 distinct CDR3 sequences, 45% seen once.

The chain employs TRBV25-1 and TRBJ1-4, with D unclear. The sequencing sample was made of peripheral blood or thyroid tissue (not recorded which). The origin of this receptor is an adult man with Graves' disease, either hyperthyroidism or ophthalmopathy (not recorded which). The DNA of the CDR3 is TGTGCCAGCAGTTTTTACGCCGGGGATCATGAAAAACTGTTTTTT. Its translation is CASSFYAGDHEKLFF.